Following are 6 T cell receptor beta chains from one sample sequenced in a study of cytomegalovirus exposure and HLA in healthy donors. The PCR made use of 60 Vbeta and 13 Jbeta primers. TCRdb's copy holds only in-frame clones and misses some; the assay was immunoSEQ multiplex PCR. The data show roughly 98,000 clones, with roughly 79% seen just once and approximately 3.2% held by the top ten. Sequencing was done on a sample of PBMCs. These TCRs come from a female donor in good health and CMV-seropositive.

This chain uses TRBV7-2 with TRBJ1-5; unclear D gene. Deletions cut 5 bases from V and 7 bases from J, with 9 bases between. Germline V gives CDR1 SGHTA, CDR2 FQGNSA. CDR3 length equals 12 residues. The CDR3 reads CASSREGQPQHF. The DNA of the CDR3 is TGTGCCAGCAGCCGGGAGGGACAGCCCCAGCATTTT.

V gene TRBV9 combines with J gene TRBJ1-2; 8 positions match TRBD1. This CDR3 comprises 13 residues. The germline V gene encodes CDR1 SGDLS and CDR2 YYNGEE. Trimming cost V 4 bases and J 6 bases; bases outside gene matches: 5. The CDR3 nucleotides are TGTGCCAGCAGCCTAGAGGACAGGGATGGCTACACCTTC. Its translation is CASSLEDRDGYTF.

The sample holds a few counts of this clone. This sequence joins TRBV10-3 and TRBJ2-2; TRBD2 aligns across 9 bases. This CDR3 region has 14 residues. V shed 11 bases, J shed 7 bases, and the junction held 11 bases outside the gene matches. Germline CDR1 is ENHRY and CDR2 is SYGVKD. The CDR3 DNA reads TGTGCCGCGACGGGACTAGCTTTGGGCGGGGAGCTGTTTTTT. Its protein product is CAATGLALGGELFF.

The V call is TRBV2, the J call TRBJ2-7, with TRBD1 identical over 10 bases. With V trimmed by 4 bases and J by 6 bases, 12 bases remained unmatched. Germline CDR1 reads SNHLY; CDR2 reads FYNNEI. The CDR3 loop spans 16 amino acids. Here the CDR3 reads CASSAGAGTGDIEQYF. The DNA of the CDR3 is TGTGCCAGCAGTGCAGGGGCCGGGACAGGGGATATCGAGCAGTACTTC.

The rearrangement uses TRBV5-1 and TRBJ1-5; D gene uncertain. CDR1 SGHRS and CDR2 YFSETQ come from the germline V gene. This CDR3 is built from 14 residues. Trimming pared 0 bases from V and 5 bases from J, leaving 9 bases between. Written as DNA, the CDR3 is TGCGCCAGCAGCTTGGGGCTGCCTCATCAGCCCCAGCATTTT. Its protein product is CASSLGLPHQPQHF.

The rearrangement uses TRBV7-2 and TRBJ2-7, with TRBD2 matching over 7 bases. The V segment lost 5 bases and the J segment 4 bases; nucleotides outside the gene matches: 11. This CDR3 spans 15 amino acids. From germline, CDR1 is SGHTA and CDR2 FQGNSA. The CDR3 loop reads CASSPTGEGNYEQYF. The CDR3 DNA is TGTGCCAGCAGCCCAACGGGGGAGGGTAATTACGAGCAGTACTTC.